Below are 4 T cell receptor beta chains sequenced from a single sample in a study of tumor and adjacent non-tumor tissue in lung cancer. No cell sorting was done before RNA was extracted from the tissue. The library came from three nested PCR rounds adapted from ARM-PCR protocols. TCRdb reprocessed the multiplex PCR reads via MiXCR and lists one record per CDR3 protein. The table includes around 120,000 distinct CDR3 sequences, about 66% detected once. The sample consisted of lung tumor tissue. All receptors come from a man younger than 40 with non-small cell lung cancer.

Remarks on this clonotype: This may be a read error: a much more frequent sequence differs by one nucleotide. This sequence joins TRBV5-6 and TRBJ1-5; 9 bases line up with TRBD1. The CDR3 consists of 17 residues. V dropped 4 bases and J dropped 6; count of bases not matched to a gene: 14. CDR1 and CDR2 from the germline V gene are SGHDT and YYEEEE. The CDR3 coding sequence is TGTGCCAGCAGCCTCCGGACAGGGGACTTTTGGCGTCAGCCCCAGCATTTT. Protein: CASSLRTGDFWRQPQHF.

As for this clonotype: A read error may be the cause here, since a much bigger clone is one base away. This chain uses TRBV20-1 with TRBJ2-5, with TRBD1 matching 11 bases. CDR1 is DFQATT and CDR2 is SNEGSKA in the germline V gene (reference sequence). CDR3 length: 16 amino acids. DNA for the CDR3: TGCAGTACTAGAGACGCCTCCGGGACAGGGGGAGAGACCCAGTACTTC. It codes for CSTRDASGTGGETQYF.

A note on this clonotype: One junction end disagrees with the germline gene, perhaps due to a read error. This chain uses TRBV20-1 with TRBJ2-5; D may be TRBD2 (7 bases). CDR3 length: 15 amino acids. Germline CDR1 and CDR2: DFQATT and SNEGSKA (reference sequence). For the CDR3, the DNA is TGCACTGCTAGAGATCTGCGGGGGCCCCCCGGGGCCCAGTACTTC. Its translation is CTARDLRGPPGAQYF.

This clonotype appeared a single time. Relative to the germline gene, one junction end is altered; a read error may explain this. The V call is TRBV6-5, the J call TRBJ2-7, with D perhaps TRBD1 (6 bases). The CDR3 extends over 16 amino acids. Germline CDR1 reads MNHEY; CDR2 reads SVGAGI. CDR3 amino acids: CTSSYLKLGGSKEQYF. The CDR3 coding sequence is TGTACCAGCAGTTACCTAAAATTAGGGGGATCTAAGGAGCAGTACTTC.